This TCR beta chain emerged from a study of T cells in localized non-small cell lung cancer. Notes on the study in general: Out of the top 100 tumor clones, a median approximately 57 were seen in adjacent lung.

Germline CDR1 reads ENHRY; CDR2 reads SYGVKD. Trimming stripped 2 bases from V and 4 bases from J, with 8 bases between. The CDR3 contains 13 residues. As regards this clone: Its antigen is undetermined.

Produced via immunoSEQ multiplex PCR; TCRdb's table is partial and in-frame only. The sample has 75,000 to 90,000 clones, approximately 84% seen once. This clonotype was obtained from a man aged 40 to 70 with stage I lung adenocarcinoma. This material consisted of peripheral blood, taken before any cancer treatment. This rearrangement joins TRBV10-3 to TRBJ2-5, with a weak D call TRBD1 (6 bases). CDR3 DNA sequence: TGTGCCATCAGTGAGCGCAGGGGAGAGACCCAGTACTTC. Protein product: CAISERRGETQYF.